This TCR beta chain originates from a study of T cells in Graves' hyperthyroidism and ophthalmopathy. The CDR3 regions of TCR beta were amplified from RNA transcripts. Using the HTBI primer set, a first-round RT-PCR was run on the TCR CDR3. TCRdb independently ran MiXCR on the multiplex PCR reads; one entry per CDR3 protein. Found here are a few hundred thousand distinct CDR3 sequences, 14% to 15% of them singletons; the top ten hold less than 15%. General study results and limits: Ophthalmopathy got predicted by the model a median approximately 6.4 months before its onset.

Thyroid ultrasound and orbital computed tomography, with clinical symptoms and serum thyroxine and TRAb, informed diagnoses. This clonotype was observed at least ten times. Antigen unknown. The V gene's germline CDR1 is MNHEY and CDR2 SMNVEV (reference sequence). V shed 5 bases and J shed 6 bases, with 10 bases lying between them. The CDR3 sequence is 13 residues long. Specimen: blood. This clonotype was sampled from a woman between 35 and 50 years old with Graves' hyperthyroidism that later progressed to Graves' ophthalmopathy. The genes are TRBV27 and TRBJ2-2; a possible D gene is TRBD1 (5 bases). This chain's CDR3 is CASSPLGAGELFF. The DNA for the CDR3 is TGTGCCAGCAGTCCTCTAGGGGCCGGGGAGCTGTTTTTT.